The present T cell receptor (beta chain) was sequenced within a study of blood T cell repertoires in COVID-19. Study as a whole: Whether acute or convalescent, the COVID-19 samples came from the United States, Italy and Spain. The analysed material was cDNA or gDNA that came from T cells, B-cell-depleted T cells, or PBMCs.

In the original analysis: Nucleated cell counts were estimated from reference gene primer amplification. Data came from immunoSEQ multiplex PCR; TCRdb stores just in-frame clones and leaves some out. V and J calls and clone size follow that table, whereas D and trimming were derived from the DNA. In the table there are over 200,000 clones, roughly nine tenths of which are singletons. V lost 2 bases and J lost 2; bases outside the gene matches: 7. The germline V gene encodes CDR1 KGHDR and CDR2 SFDVKD. The CDR3 consists of 18 residues. Material: peripheral blood. The chain employs TRBV24-1 and TRBJ2-3; TRBD2 matches 12 bases. The TCR comes from a man aged 35 to 55 with acute or convalescent COVID-19. The DNA of the CDR3 is TGTGCCACCAGTGATTACGACGGGACTAGCGGGTTCACAGATACGCAGTATTTT. Amino acid sequence: CATSDYDGTSGFTDTQYF.